The rows below give T cell receptor beta chains drawn from one sample of a study of blood T cell repertoires in COVID-19. The table came from immunoSEQ multiplex PCR; TCRdb's copy has only in-frame clones and leaves some out. Among roughly 670,000 clones, around 90% were seen once, and the ten largest hold approximately 0.25%. The sample consisted of peripheral blood. Source of these receptors: a woman aged 18-29 years with acute or convalescent COVID-19. CDR3s include the opening cysteine and the closing phenylalanine or tryptophan. D genes are given only for firm matches. Expanded clones get a size class; other rows say once, few or many, or leave the size out.

>TRBV19|TRBJ1-2|once|-
TGTGCCAGTAGTATCGGAGGGAACGGCTACACCTTC
CASSIGGNGYTF
>TRBV5-1|TRBJ1-5|-|-
TGCGCCAGCAGCTTGGACGGACAGCCCAATCAGCCCCAGCATTTT
CASSLDGQPNQPQHF
>TRBV9|TRBJ2-7|once|-
TGTGCCAGCAGCCGAGGGTCTCCCAGCCTCGAGCAGTACTTC
CASSRGSPSLEQYF
>TRBV18|TRBJ1-2|-|TRBD1
TGTGCCAGCTCACAGACTACAGGGGTCTATGGCTACACCTTC
CASSQTTGVYGYTF
>TRBV3-1/TRBV3-2|TRBJ1-3|-|TRBD1
TGTGCCAGCAGCCAAGGAATAGGACAGGGGACGGCTGGAAACACCATATATTTT
CASSQGIGQGTAGNTIYF
>TRBV6-2/TRBV6-3|TRBJ1-1|-|TRBD1
TGTGCCAGCAGCAGAGACAGGGGGCAGTACGCTGAAGCTTTCTTT
CASSRDRGQYAEAFF
>TRBV7-9|TRBJ1-2|-|-
TGTGCCAGCAGCTTAGTTGGGCGGGAAGCTAACTATGGCTACACCTTC
CASSLVGREANYGYTF
>TRBV24-1|TRBJ1-2|once|-
TGTGCCACCAGTGATTGGGCGGGGGGAGGCTACACCTTC
CATSDWAGGGYTF
>TRBV21-1|TRBJ2-7|once|-
TGTGCCAGCAGCTCCCCTCTACGGGAACATGCCTACGAGCAGTACTTC
CASSSPLREHAYEQYF
>TRBV25-1|TRBJ1-3|-|-
TGTGCCAGCAGTAATGACAGAGATCCCTCTGGAAACACCATATATTTT
CASSNDRDPSGNTIYF
>TRBV7-2|TRBJ2-3|once|TRBD2
TGTGCCAGCAGCGCCTTTAGCGGGGGGCATACTAGAGTGGATACGCAGTATTTT
CASSAFSGGHTRVDTQYF
>TRBV29-1|TRBJ2-1|-|TRBD1
TGCAGCGTCCAAGGGGGACAGGTTCCCTCCTACAATGAGCAGTTCTTC
CSVQGGQVPSYNEQFF
>TRBV27|TRBJ1-5|once|TRBD1
TGTGCCAGCAGTGAACAGGGGTATCAGCCCCAGCATTTT
CASSEQGYQPQHF
>TRBV6-6|TRBJ1-2|-|TRBD1
TGTGCCAGCATCCAACATCCGGGACAGGTGACCTATGGCTACACCTTC
CASIQHPGQVTYGYTF
>TRBV30|TRBJ1-1|-|-
TGTGCCTGGAGTGCGACCCCGGGACACATGAACACTGAAGCTTTCTTT
CAWSATPGHMNTEAFF
>TRBV11-2|TRBJ1-4|-|-
TGTGCCAGCAGCTTAAACAGACCAACTAATGAAAAACTGTTTTTT
CASSLNRPTNEKLFF
>TRBV7-8|TRBJ2-7|-|TRBD1
TGTGCCAGCAGCCGACCCCTACCTCAGGGGGCTGGCTACGAGCAGTACTTC
CASSRPLPQGAGYEQYF
>TRBV18|TRBJ1-1|-|-
TGTGCCAGCTCACCACGGTCGGTACAGGGGAACACTGAAGCTTTCTTT
CASSPRSVQGNTEAFF
>TRBV19|TRBJ1-1|-|-
TGTGCCAGTAGTGCTTACCAGGGGTTAAAGGAAGCTTTCTTT
CASSAYQGLKEAFF
>TRBV28|TRBJ1-2|-|TRBD1
TGTGCCAGCCTGGGACAGGGTGTGTATGGCTACACCTTC
CASLGQGVYGYTF
>TRBV29-1|TRBJ1-1|-|TRBD1
TGCAGCGTTGAAAAGGGGGCCACTGAAGCTTTCTTT
CSVEKGATEAFF
>TRBV27|TRBJ1-6|-|TRBD1
TGTGCCAGCAGTTCTTACGGGACAGAAAATAATTCACCCCTCCACTTT
CASSSYGTENNSPLHF
>TRBV3-1/TRBV3-2|TRBJ2-3|-|TRBD2
TGTGCCAGCAGCCAAGGCGGACTAGCGAGCCCAGATACGCAGTATTTT
CASSQGGLASPDTQYF
>TRBV6-2/TRBV6-3|TRBJ1-1|-|-
TGTGCCAGCAGTTACAGGTGGAGCACTGAAGCTTTCTTT
CASSYRWSTEAFF
>TRBV28|TRBJ1-2|-|-
TGTGCCAGCAGTCAGGGGAGTAACGGCTACACCTTC
CASSQGSNGYTF
>TRBV7-3|TRBJ2-2|-|-
TGTGCCAGCAGCTTATTAGGGAGTCCGAACACCGGGGAGCTGTTTTTT
CASSLLGSPNTGELFF
>TRBV13|TRBJ1-1|-|TRBD1
TGTGCCAGCCGAGGGGACAGCAGCATGAACACTGAAGCTTTCTTT
CASRGDSSMNTEAFF
>TRBV4-2|TRBJ1-4|-|TRBD1
TGTGCCAGCAGCCAAGGATCAGGGGGCGGGTGGAGGAGTGAAAAACTGTTTTTT
CASSQGSGGGWRSEKLFF
>TRBV7-3|TRBJ2-2|-|TRBD1
TGTGCCAGCAGCTCCAGTCGGGACAGAGTAACCGGGGAGCTGTTTTTT
CASSSSRDRVTGELFF
>TRBV20-1|TRBJ1-1|-|-
TGCAGTGTGAGGGTGAACACTGAAGCTTTCTTT
CSVRVNTEAFF
>TRBV6-4|TRBJ1-2|-|-
TGTGCCAGCAGTGACGGGCCTGGCGCCTATGGCTACACCTTC
CASSDGPGAYGYTF
>TRBV30|TRBJ2-1|-|-
TGTGCCTGGAGTGTAGGACACCTGTTCTCCTACAATGAGCAGTTCTTC
CAWSVGHLFSYNEQFF
>TRBV4-1|TRBJ1-4|-|TRBD1
TGCGCCAGCAGCCAAGGCGGGACAGGGGGATTTAATGAAAAACTGTTTTTT
CASSQGGTGGFNEKLFF
>TRBV11-2|TRBJ1-2|once|-
TGTGCCAGCAGCTTAGCGGGGGACGAAACTGGCTACACCTTC
CASSLAGDETGYTF
>TRBV4-1|TRBJ1-6|-|-
TGCGCCAGCAGCCGGCTTGGGGGGGGTGTTTCACCCCTCCACTTT
CASSRLGGGVSPLHF
>TRBV7-3|TRBJ1-1|-|TRBD1
TGTGCCAGCAGACAGGGGCTTAACACTGAAGCTTTCTTT
CASRQGLNTEAFF
>TRBV5-4|TRBJ1-1|-|-
TGTGCCAGCAACAAGCCAGGGGTTGACACTGAAGCTTTCTTT
CASNKPGVDTEAFF
>TRBV7-7|TRBJ2-5|-|-
TGTGCCAGCAGCTCTATACTAGGGAAGGGAGAGACCCAGTACTTC
CASSSILGKGETQYF
>TRBV7-9|TRBJ2-1|-|-
TGTGCCAGCAGCCACTCCGGGCAGGGCGAGAAGTTCTTC
CASSHSGQGEKFF
>TRBV6-1|TRBJ1-5|-|-
TGTGCCAGCAGTGAACAGATCATAAGCAATCAGCCCCAGCATTTT
CASSEQIISNQPQHF
>TRBV18|TRBJ2-5|-|-
TGTGCCAGCTCACTTCCGACTATAACCTACCAAGAGACCCAGTACTTC
CASSLPTITYQETQYF
>TRBV7-8|TRBJ2-6|-|TRBD1
TGTGCCAGCAGCTTAGTTGGACAGGACTCATCTGGGGCCAACGTCCTGACTTTC
CASSLVGQDSSGANVLTF
>TRBV14|TRBJ2-4|-|TRBD1
TGTGCCAGCAGCCCGGGACAGGTAGCCAAAAACATTCAGTACTTC
CASSPGQVAKNIQYF